Listed below are T cell receptor beta chains from one sample, sequenced in a study of early T cells in non-severe SARS-CoV-2 infection. TCRdb re-called the 5' RACE reads through MiXCR, storing one row per CDR3 protein. The sample has roughly 66,000 distinct CDR3 sequences; approximately 9.2% are singletons. The sequencing sample was made of whole blood. The source is an adult who was a healthcare worker with PCR-confirmed SARS-CoV-2 infection or an uninfected control (not recorded which). The CDR3 runs from the conserved cysteine through the conserved F or W. Each record gives: V gene, CDR3 protein.

V gene: TRBV6-5
CDR3 protein: CASRRTGGGNQPQHF

V gene: TRBV29-1
CDR3 protein: CSEGTAQETQYF

V gene: TRBV27
CDR3 protein: CASSPGQGAPGTDTQYF

V gene: TRBV7-2
CDR3 protein: CASSLRQGAGELFF

V gene: TRBV20-1
CDR3 protein: CSARVVALSYEQYF

V gene: TRBV6-5
CDR3 protein: CASSAGGDGANVLTF

V gene: TRBV12-3/TRBV12-4
CDR3 protein: CASSFFLGTGELFF

V gene: TRBV12-3/TRBV12-4
CDR3 protein: CASAPAETGGNIQYF

V gene: TRBV9
CDR3 protein: CASSPRGRGLDRTDTQYF

V gene: TRBV7-2
CDR3 protein: CASSLAASGRARETQYF

V gene: TRBV5-6
CDR3 protein: CASSSTSSGRLTDTQYF

V gene: TRBV18
CDR3 protein: CASSPPDGANVLTF

V gene: TRBV18
CDR3 protein: CASSPRAGSDETQYF

V gene: TRBV20-1
CDR3 protein: CSAPGGQGTSYNEQFF

V gene: TRBV20-1
CDR3 protein: CSASTQSSYNEQFF

V gene: TRBV10-3
CDR3 protein: CAISGRLPANTGELFF

V gene: TRBV12-3/TRBV12-4
CDR3 protein: CASRPTSGREGKSGNTIYF

V gene: TRBV5-1
CDR3 protein: CASYEGAPYEQYF

V gene: TRBV3-1
CDR3 protein: CASSQEGGTGELFF

V gene: TRBV4-2
CDR3 protein: CASSPGASGVRTGELFF

V gene: TRBV18
CDR3 protein: CASSPPSTEYEQYF

V gene: TRBV11-2
CDR3 protein: CASSAGSGSIYEQYF

V gene: TRBV29-1
CDR3 protein: CSARQGINTDTQYF

V gene: TRBV6-2/TRBV6-3
CDR3 protein: CASSYRDRDTQYF

V gene: TRBV7-2
CDR3 protein: CASSLVWRNTEAFF

V gene: TRBV29-1
CDR3 protein: CSVETGGGYTF

V gene: TRBV7-9
CDR3 protein: CASTPTDTQYF

V gene: TRBV11-2
CDR3 protein: CASSLIAMTNEKLFF

V gene: TRBV9
CDR3 protein: CASSVSTGTMNTEAFF

V gene: TRBV29-1
CDR3 protein: CSVDRLAGGPITDTQYF

V gene: TRBV27
CDR3 protein: CASSSPGGTSYEQYF

V gene: TRBV5-4
CDR3 protein: CASSSAGGNNEQFF

V gene: TRBV18
CDR3 protein: CASSTLSSYNEQFF

V gene: TRBV3-1
CDR3 protein: CASSPQGDHTEAFF

V gene: TRBV24-1
CDR3 protein: CATSDPSTGDTGELFF

V gene: TRBV3-1
CDR3 protein: CASSLRNEETQYF

V gene: TRBV9
CDR3 protein: CASSAEGPTFSGNTIYF

V gene: TRBV12-3/TRBV12-4
CDR3 protein: CASSTGERYGYTF

V gene: TRBV6-2/TRBV6-3
CDR3 protein: CASTETGGQFF

V gene: TRBV7-2
CDR3 protein: CASSADRGGNEQFF

V gene: TRBV28
CDR3 protein: CASTPGGSNQPQHF

V gene: TRBV20-1
CDR3 protein: CSASDNYGYTF